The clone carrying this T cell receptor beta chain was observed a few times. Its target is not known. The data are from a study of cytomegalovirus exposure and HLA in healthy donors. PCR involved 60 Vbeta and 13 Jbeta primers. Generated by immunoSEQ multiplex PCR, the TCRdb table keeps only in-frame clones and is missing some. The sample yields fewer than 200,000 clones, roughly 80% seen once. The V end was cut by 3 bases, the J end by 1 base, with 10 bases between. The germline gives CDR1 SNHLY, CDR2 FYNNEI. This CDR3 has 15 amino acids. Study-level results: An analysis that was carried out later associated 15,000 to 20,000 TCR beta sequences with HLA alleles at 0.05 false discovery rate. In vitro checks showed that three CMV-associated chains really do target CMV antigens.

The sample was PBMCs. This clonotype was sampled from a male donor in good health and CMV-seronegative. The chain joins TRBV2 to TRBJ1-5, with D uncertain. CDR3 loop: CASSDDINSNQPQHF. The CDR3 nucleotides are TGTGCCAGCAGTGATGACATTAACAGCAATCAGCCCCAGCATTTT.